The sequence of this T cell receptor (beta chain) was determined in a study of CD8 T cells in Susac syndrome. General study findings and limits: Only a relatively small number of individuals were included in the TCR sequencing and HLA analysis.

CDR1 DFQATT and CDR2 SNEGSKA come from the germline V gene (reference sequence). CDR3 size: 19 residues. Trimming shortened V by 6 bases and J by 4 bases, and 31 bases separated the two germline ends. Random-hexamer reverse transcription was applied to roughly 0.5 to 1 ug RNA. immunoSEQ multiplex PCR amplified TCR beta CDR3 across 54 Vbeta, 13 Jbeta. TCRdb itself ran the immunoSEQ multiplex PCR reads through MiXCR, one entry per CDR3 protein. The profile covers some 160,000 distinct CDR3 sequences, with 95% appearing a single time and about 0.15% taken by the ten largest. On this clonotype itself: Its antigen is unknown.

CD8+ and CD4+ blood T cells underwent TCR beta sequencing. FACS was used to enrich TEMRA cells, whereas the CD8+ and CD4+ T cells were obtained by negative isolation. Input material: CD8+ T cells from PBMCs. The clonotype was recovered from a human donor with multiple sclerosis. V usage is TRBV20-1 and J usage is TRBJ2-1; TRBD2 is a possible D gene (6 bases). The CDR3 region is CSARRGPSSWVSSYNEQFF. The DNA for the CDR3 is TGCAGTGCGCGGCGGGGACCCAGCTCGTGGGTGTCCTCGTACAATGAGCAGTTCTTC.